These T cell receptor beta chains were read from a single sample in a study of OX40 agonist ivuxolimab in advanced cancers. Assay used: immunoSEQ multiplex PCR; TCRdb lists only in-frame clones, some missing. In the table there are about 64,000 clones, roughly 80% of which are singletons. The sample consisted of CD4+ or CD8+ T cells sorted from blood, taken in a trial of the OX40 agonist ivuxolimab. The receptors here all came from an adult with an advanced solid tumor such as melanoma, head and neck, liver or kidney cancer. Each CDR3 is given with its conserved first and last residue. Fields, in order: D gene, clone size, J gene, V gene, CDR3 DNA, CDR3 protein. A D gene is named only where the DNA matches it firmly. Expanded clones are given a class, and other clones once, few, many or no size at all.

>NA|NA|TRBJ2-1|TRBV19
TGTGCCAGTAGTGCCGGGTCCCACAATGAGCAGTTCTTC
CASSAGSHNEQFF
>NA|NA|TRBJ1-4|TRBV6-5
TGTGCCAGCAGGGGTGGTGAAAAACTGTTTTTT
CASRGGEKLFF
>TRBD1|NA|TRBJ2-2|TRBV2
TGTGCCAGTCACCGGGACAGGGACACCGGGGAGCTGTTTTTT
CASHRDRDTGELFF
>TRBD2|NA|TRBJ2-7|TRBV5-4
TGTGCCAGCAGCTTTGGGACTAGCCCCGCAGAGCAGTACTTC
CASSFGTSPAEQYF
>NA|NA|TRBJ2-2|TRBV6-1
TGTGCCAGCAGTGGGGCGAGAGGGACTTGGAATACCGGGGAGCTGTTTTTT
CASSGARGTWNTGELFF
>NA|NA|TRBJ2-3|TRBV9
TGTGCCAGCAGCCCACTGGGCCAGGCCGGATCGGATACGCAGTATTTT
CASSPLGQAGSDTQYF
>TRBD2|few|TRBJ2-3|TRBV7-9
TGTGCCAGCAGCTTTAACAGCGGGGGGGCGGATACGCAGTATTTT
CASSFNSGGADTQYF
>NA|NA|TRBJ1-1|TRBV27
TGTGCCAGCAGTGTTTCCGGCCTACTGAACACTGAAGCTTTCTTT
CASSVSGLLNTEAFF
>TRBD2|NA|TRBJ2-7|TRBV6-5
TGTGCCAGCAGTATGGGACTAGCGCACTCCTACGAGCAGTACTTC
CASSMGLAHSYEQYF
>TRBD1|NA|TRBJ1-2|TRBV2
TGTGCCAGCAGTGCTGACAGGGCTTCTGGCTACACCTTC
CASSADRASGYTF
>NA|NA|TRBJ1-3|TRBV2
TGTGCCAGCAGCCTTGAGGGCGCCCTGCCTGGAAACACCATATATTTT
CASSLEGALPGNTIYF
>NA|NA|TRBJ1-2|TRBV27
TGTGCCAGCAGTTCCGCGGGGGCCGACTATGGCTACACCTTC
CASSSAGADYGYTF
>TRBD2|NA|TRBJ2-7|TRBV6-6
TGTGCCAGCAGACACAGGACTAGCGGGGAGTACTTC
CASRHRTSGEYF
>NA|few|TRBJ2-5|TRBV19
TGTGCCAGTAGGCCCGCGGGCACCGGGGGCGAGACCCAGTACTTC
CASRPAGTGGETQYF
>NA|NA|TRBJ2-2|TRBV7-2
TGTGCCAGCAGCTTAAGACCGAGAAGCAACACCGGGGAGCTGTTTTTT
CASSLRPRSNTGELFF
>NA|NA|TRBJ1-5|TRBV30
TGTGCCTGGGGGGCTTTAACTGGCAATCAGCCCCAGCATTTT
CAWGALTGNQPQHF
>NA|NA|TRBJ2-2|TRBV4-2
TGTGCCAGCAGCCAAGTCCGGGGAGCGAACACCGGGGAGCTGTTTTTT
CASSQVRGANTGELFF
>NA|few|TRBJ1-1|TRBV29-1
TGCAGCGTCAGTTTTTTAATGGAAAACACTGAAGCTTTCTTT
CSVSFLMENTEAFF
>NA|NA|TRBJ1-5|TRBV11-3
TGTGCCAGCAGCTTAGCGTTGGGCAGTACCCAGCCCCAGCATTTT
CASSLALGSTQPQHF
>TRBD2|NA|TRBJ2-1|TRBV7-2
TGTGCCAGCAGCCCACGGAGCGGGAGGGGCTATAGTGAGCAGTTCTTC
CASSPRSGRGYSEQFF
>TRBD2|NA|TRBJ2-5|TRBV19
TGTGCCAGTAGTACACTTACTAGCGGGGGGCTTCACAGAGAGACCCAGTACTTC
CASSTLTSGGLHRETQYF
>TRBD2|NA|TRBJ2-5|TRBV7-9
TGTGCCAGCAGACCCCTAGCGGTAGAGACCCAGTACTTC
CASRPLAVETQYF
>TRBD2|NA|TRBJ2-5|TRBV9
TGTGCCAGCAGCGCCGGACTAGCGGCACAAGAGACCCAGTACTTC
CASSAGLAAQETQYF
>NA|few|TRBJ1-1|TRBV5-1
TGCGCCAGCAGCTTGCCTGTCGGACTGAGTATGAACACTGAAGCTTTCTTT
CASSLPVGLSMNTEAFF